A selection of T cell receptor beta chains follows, all from one sample in a study of tissue T cells after allogeneic stem cell transplantation. Using immunoSEQ multiplex PCR, the repertoire was profiled, and TCRdb retains in-frame clones only, with some absent. Here the sample spans about 880 clones, less than 60% being singletons. Sequenced here: kidney tissue, sampled at autopsy. The receptor source for this set is a female patient between 35 and 69 years old with steroid-refractory graft-versus-host disease after an allogeneic stem cell transplant. Among the T cells, some may be from the graft donor. The CDR3 runs from the conserved cysteine through the conserved F or W. A D gene is named only where the DNA matches it firmly. Some rows mark clone size as missing; the rest say once, few, many or name a class of expanded clone.

>TRBJ2-3|13|TRBV6-5|few|TRBD1
TGTGCCAGCAGCCGGGACAGCCGCGATACGCAGTATTTT
CASSRDSRDTQYF
>TRBJ1-5|13|TRBV30|-|-
TGTGCCTGGAGTGTAGGTTCTAATCAGCCCCAGCATTTT
CAWSVGSNQPQHF
>TRBJ1-6|14|TRBV7-6|few|TRBD1
TGTGCCAGCAGCCCGACAGGGTGGAATTCACCCCTCCACTTT
CASSPTGWNSPLHF
>TRBJ1-1|15|TRBV9|-|TRBD1
TGTGCCAGCAGCGTAGTACCGGGACAGGGTTCTGAAGCTTTCTTT
CASSVVPGQGSEAFF
>TRBJ1-4|16|TRBV11-2|once|TRBD1
TGTGCCAGCAGCTTATTCCGGGGACAGGGCAATGAAAAACTGTTTTTT
CASSLFRGQGNEKLFF
>TRBJ2-3|13|TRBV7-3|few|-
TGTGCCAGCAGCCCCCGCCGGGAAGATACGCAGTATTTT
CASSPRREDTQYF
>TRBJ1-5|13|TRBV11-2|-|-
TGTGCCAGCAGCAGCAATAGCAATCAGCCCCAGCATTTT
CASSSNSNQPQHF
>TRBJ2-7|15|TRBV7-2|-|-
TGTGCCAGCAGCTTAGCGGTCAGGGCCTCCTACGAGCAGTACTTC
CASSLAVRASYEQYF
>TRBJ1-1|15|TRBV4-2|-|-
TGTGCCAGCAGCCAAGGGGTATTTGGCGACACTGAAGCTTTCTTT
CASSQGVFGDTEAFF
>TRBJ1-1|13|TRBV6-5|-|-
TGTGCCAGCAGTTTTCAGGGAAGCACTGAAGCTTTCTTT
CASSFQGSTEAFF
>TRBJ1-3|14|TRBV25-1|-|TRBD1
TGTGCCAGCAGTGAGTGGTCAGGGGGACCCACCATATATTTT
CASSEWSGGPTIYF
>TRBJ1-1|12|TRBV6-5|few|-
TGTGCCAGCAGTTATCGTCAGGGTGAAGCTTTCTTT
CASSYRQGEAFF
>TRBJ1-2|14|TRBV18|once|TRBD1
TGTGCCAGCTCACCACCGGGACAGGGCTATGGCTACACCTTC
CASSPPGQGYGYTF
>TRBJ1-5|14|TRBV10-3|few|TRBD1
TGTGCCATCAAGGGTTCAGGGGGCTTTCAGCCCCAGCATTTT
CAIKGSGGFQPQHF
>TRBJ2-2|13|TRBV5-1|few|-
TGCGCCAGCAGCCTGTTCGGCACCGGGGAGCTGTTTTTT
CASSLFGTGELFF
>TRBJ1-4|15|TRBV5-1|medium-sized|-
TGCGCCAGCAGCCCGGGAGGGGGAGGTAATGAAAAACTGTTTTTT
CASSPGGGGNEKLFF
>TRBJ1-5|14|TRBV7-8|-|-
TGTGCCAGCAGCTTAGCAGGGTTCAATCAGCCCCAGCATTTT
CASSLAGFNQPQHF
>TRBJ2-2|17|TRBV4-1|-|-
TGCGCCAGCAGCCAGGGTGGGACATTCGCGAACACCGGGGAGCTGTTTTTT
CASSQGGTFANTGELFF
>TRBJ1-1|14|TRBV2|few|-
TGTGCCAGCAGTGTTGGCAGGGGGAACACTGAAGCTTTCTTT
CASSVGRGNTEAFF
>TRBJ1-2|12|TRBV6-5|few|-
TGTGCCAGCAGTCGCAGGGGAGGTGGCTACACCTTC
CASSRRGGGYTF
>TRBJ2-4|14|TRBV7-2|-|TRBD1
TGTGCCAGCAGCCCTGGGACAGGGGGGGACATTCAGTACTTC
CASSPGTGGDIQYF
>TRBJ2-3|14|TRBV7-2|once|-
TGTGCCAGCAGCGGAGACCCGGTGGGGGCTACGCAGTATTTT
CASSGDPVGATQYF
>TRBJ2-7|13|TRBV3-1/TRBV3-2|-|TRBD1
TGTGCCAGCAGCGTGACAGGGTCCTACGAGCAGTACTTC
CASSVTGSYEQYF
>TRBJ1-2|12|TRBV30|-|-
TGTGCCTGGAGTGTGGCGGGCGTGGGCAACACCTTC
CAWSVAGVGNTF
>TRBJ2-3|15|TRBV3-1/TRBV3-2|-|TRBD1
TGTGCCAGCAGCCACCCGGGACAGGGGGCTAATACGCAGTATTTT
CASSHPGQGANTQYF
>TRBJ2-4|17|TRBV3-1/TRBV3-2|-|-
TGTGCCAGCAGCCGACTCTTTCCCATTTGCAAAAAAAACATTCAGTACTTC
CASSRLFPICKKNIQYF
>TRBJ1-2|13|TRBV5-4|few|-
TGTGCCAGCAGCTTCTGGGGGGGAGATGGCTACACCTTC
CASSFWGGDGYTF
>TRBJ1-6|14|TRBV5-1|once|-
TGCGCCAGCAGCCGGGCGGGTTATAATTCACCCCTCCACTTT
CASSRAGYNSPLHF
>TRBJ2-4|16|TRBV6-5|few|-
TGTGCCAGCAGTTACACAAGACGTTTAGCCAAAAACATTCAGTACTTC
CASSYTRRLAKNIQYF
>TRBJ2-2|12|TRBV18|-|-
TGTGCCAGCTCACCGAGGGACGGGGAGCTGTTTTTT
CASSPRDGELFF
>TRBJ2-7|14|TRBV11-2|-|-
TGTGCCAGCAGCCAATTACGCAGGGGATGGGAGCAGTACTTC
CASSQLRRGWEQYF
>TRBJ1-2|14|TRBV10-3|-|-
TGTGCCATCAGTGAGTCCCCGGCTCCTGCGGGCTACACCTTC
CAISESPAPAGYTF
>TRBJ1-1|11|TRBV10-3|few|-
TGTGCCATCAGTGGTCACAGGGAAGCTTTCTTT
CAISGHREAFF
>TRBJ2-6|17|TRBV6-4|-|TRBD1
TGTGCCAGCTCACCGGGACAGGGGTATTCTGGGGCCAACGTCCTGACTTTC
CASSPGQGYSGANVLTF
>TRBJ2-7|15|TRBV6-6|-|TRBD1
TGTGCCAGCAGCTCTCCGGGACAGGGCGACTACGAGCAGTACTTC
CASSSPGQGDYEQYF
>TRBJ2-5|14|TRBV5-1|few|-
TGCGCCAGCAGCTTGGGGACTTGGGGTGAGACCCAGTACTTC
CASSLGTWGETQYF
>TRBJ2-2|14|TRBV10-2|few|TRBD2
TGCGCCATCCTGCGGGGGGCCGGCACCGGGGAGCTGTTTTTT
CAILRGAGTGELFF
>TRBJ2-7|13|TRBV12-5|-|TRBD2
TGTGCTAGTGAGAATAGCGGGAGAAACGAGCAGTACTTC
CASENSGRNEQYF
>TRBJ2-5|15|TRBV5-4|-|TRBD2
TGTGCCAGCAGCTTGCCGGGGGGTGCCACGGAGACCCAGTACTTC
CASSLPGGATETQYF
>TRBJ2-5|15|TRBV5-4|-|-
TGTGCCAGCAGCGGAGGCCTTCCGGGCCAAGAGACCCAGTACTTC
CASSGGLPGQETQYF
>TRBJ2-5|15|TRBV5-1|-|TRBD1
TGCGCCAGCCTGCCGGGACAGGGATATCAAGAGACCCAGTACTTC
CASLPGQGYQETQYF
>TRBJ2-3|16|TRBV5-6|-|-
TGTGCCAGCTCCATTACCTTAGTGGTCAGCACAGATACGCAGTATTTT
CASSITLVVSTDTQYF
>TRBJ2-2|16|TRBV6-2/TRBV6-3|-|TRBD1
TGTGCCAGCAGTTACCGACGGACAGGTTACACCGGGGAGCTGTTTTTT
CASSYRRTGYTGELFF
>TRBJ2-7|13|TRBV5-1|-|-
TGCGCCAGCAGCCCCGGACCAAGCTACGAGCAGTACTTC
CASSPGPSYEQYF
>TRBJ2-1|12|TRBV5-6|few|-
TGTGCCTCAGGCCGGGGCTACAATGAGCAGTTCTTC
CASGRGYNEQFF
>TRBJ1-4|13|TRBV18|-|TRBD1
TGTGCCAGCTCACCAGACAGGGTTGAAAAACTGTTTTTT
CASSPDRVEKLFF
>TRBJ1-4|14|TRBV4-3|-|-
TGCGCCAGCAGCCCCAGGCAGCCTGATGAAAAACTGTTTTTT
CASSPRQPDEKLFF
>TRBJ2-5|16|TRBV7-9|-|-
TGTGCCAGCAGCTTAGTAGAGGGCGCGTACCAAGAGACCCAGTACTTC
CASSLVEGAYQETQYF
>TRBJ2-3|15|TRBV6-6|few|-
TGTGCCAGCACCCATGGTGAGCCTGGCACAGATACGCAGTATTTT
CASTHGEPGTDTQYF
>TRBJ2-7|12|TRBV11-1|-|-
TGTGCCAGCAGCTTGGGGGGAATCGAGCAGTACTTC
CASSLGGIEQYF
>TRBJ1-1|15|TRBV28|-|-
TGTGCCAGCAGCAGGGTAGTAGGGATGAACACTGAAGCTTTCTTT
CASSRVVGMNTEAFF
>TRBJ1-1|13|TRBV5-4|-|TRBD1
TGTGCCAGCAGCCGGGGGACAGCCACTGAAGCTTTCTTT
CASSRGTATEAFF
>TRBJ1-5|12|TRBV12-3/TRBV12-4|-|-
TGTGCCAGCAGTTTAAGTGCTCGTAGTCGGCATTTT
CASSLSARSRHF
>TRBJ2-1|14|TRBV5-6|-|-
TGTGCCAGCAGCCTCCCGACAGCCTACAATGAGCAGTTCTTC
CASSLPTAYNEQFF
>TRBJ2-7|14|TRBV14|few|-
TGTGCCAGCAGCCAAGAAATAGGACCCTACGAGCAGTACTTC
CASSQEIGPYEQYF
>TRBJ1-4|14|TRBV30|-|-
TGTGCCTGGAGTGTAGGGGACCTCAATGAAAAACTGTTTTTT
CAWSVGDLNEKLFF
>TRBJ2-7|13|TRBV5-1|-|TRBD2
TGCGCCAGCAGCCCACTAGCGGGGTACGAGCAGTACTTC
CASSPLAGYEQYF
>TRBJ1-6|14|TRBV30|-|-
TGTGCCTGGAGTGTAGGACTGACGAATTCACCCCTCCACTTT
CAWSVGLTNSPLHF
>TRBJ1-6|14|TRBV21-1|-|-
TGTGCCAGCAGCGAGGACAGGGTGGGTTCACCCCTCCACTTT
CASSEDRVGSPLHF
>TRBJ1-3|15|TRBV2|medium-sized|TRBD1
TGTGCCAGCAGTTGGGACAGGGTTACTGGAAACACCATATATTTT
CASSWDRVTGNTIYF